What follows is one T cell receptor beta chain and its context. Its cognate antigen is unknown. This sample was included in a study of T-cell memory formation after mild COVID-19. Overall study context: Clusters were largely donor specific. Study-wide results and caveats: Confirmation was lacking for SARS-CoV-2 specificity of second-wave clones that peaked on day 37. Some clones that responded were present in memory (sampled pre-infection), which suggests cross-reactive memory joined.

From 5'RACE with constant-segment primers came TCR alpha and TCR beta cDNA libraries that carried sample barcodes and UMIs. TCRdb reprocessed the 5' RACE reads with MiXCR, giving one entry per CDR3 protein. The data hold about 560,000 distinct CDR3 sequences, with 20% to 25% observed a single time. The CDR3 runs to 13 residues. Germline assignment: CDR1 SGHTA and CDR2 FQGNSA. V gave up 5 bases and J gave up 8 bases; unmatched junction bases: 8. This TCR derives from an adult woman who had mild COVID-19 (a few samples of this study predate the infection). Cell type and time point are not known. This chain uses TRBV7-2 with TRBJ1-1, with 7 nucleotides matching TRBD1. Sequenced: PBMCs or a T cell subset sorted from them (not recorded which). The CDR3 sequence: CASSRTGDLEAFF. The DNA for the CDR3 is TGTGCCAGCAGCCGGACAGGTGATCTGGAAGCTTTCTTT.